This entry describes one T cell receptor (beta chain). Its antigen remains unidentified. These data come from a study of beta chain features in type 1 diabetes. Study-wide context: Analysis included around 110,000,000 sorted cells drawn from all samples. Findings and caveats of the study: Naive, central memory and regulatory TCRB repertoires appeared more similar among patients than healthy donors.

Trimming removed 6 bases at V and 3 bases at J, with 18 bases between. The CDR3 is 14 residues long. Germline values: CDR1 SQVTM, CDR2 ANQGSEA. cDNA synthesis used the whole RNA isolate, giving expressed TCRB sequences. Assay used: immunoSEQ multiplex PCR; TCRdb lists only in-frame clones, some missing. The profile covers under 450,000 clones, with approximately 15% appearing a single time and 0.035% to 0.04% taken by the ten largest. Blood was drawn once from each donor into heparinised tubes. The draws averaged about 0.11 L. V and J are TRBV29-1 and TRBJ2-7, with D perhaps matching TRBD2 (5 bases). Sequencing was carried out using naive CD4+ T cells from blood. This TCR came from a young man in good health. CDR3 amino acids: CSVLLGSSSYEQYF. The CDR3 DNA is TGCAGCGTCCTTTTAGGGAGCTCGAGCTACGAGCAGTACTTC.